The 15 T cell receptor beta chains below come from one sample, sequenced in a study of OX40 agonist ivuxolimab in advanced cancers. Here immunoSEQ multiplex PCR was the method, and the copy in TCRdb shows in-frame clones only, minus some. This repertoire shows around 81,000 clones, 85% to 90% found once; its top ten account for about 1%. The sequencing here drew on CD4+ or CD8+ T cells sorted from blood, taken in a trial of the OX40 agonist ivuxolimab. The source is an adult with an advanced solid tumor such as melanoma, head and neck, liver or kidney cancer.

This chain uses TRBV4-3 with TRBJ2-7; 11 nucleotides agree with TRBD1. Germline V lookup: CDR1 LGHNA, CDR2 YSLEER. V shed 1 base and J 3 bases; nucleotides not matched to a gene: 2. CDR3 size: 15 residues. DNA for the CDR3: TGCGCCAGCAGCCAAGTAGGGACAGGGGGCTACGAGCAGTACTTC. It yields the protein CASSQVGTGGYEQYF.

The gene calls are TRBV5-1 and TRBJ1-5; no definite D call. Germline CDR1 SGHRS, CDR2 YFSETQ. The CDR3 loop spans 14 amino acids. The V gene lost 0 bases and the J gene lost 0 bases, with 4 bases spanning the gap. The CDR3: CASSLDGSNQPQHF. DNA for the CDR3: TGCGCCAGCAGCTTGGATGGTAGCAATCAGCCCCAGCATTTT.

The chain employs TRBV19 and TRBJ2-7, with D hard to call. The CDR3 is 13 residues long. CDR1 and CDR2 from the germline V gene are LNHDA and SQIVND (reference sequence). The V end was cut by 6 bases, the J end by 5 bases, with 14 bases between. CDR3 nucleotides: TGTGCCAGTAGCCCATATAGGACCGACGAGCAGTACTTC. Translated: CASSPYRTDEQYF.

The chain links TRBV28 to TRBJ2-7, with no clear D. CDR1 is MDHEN and CDR2 is SYDVKM in the germline V gene. Trimming left V 5 bases short and J 4 bases short, with 9 bases between. CDR3 length: 12 amino acids. CDR3 region: CASSPRSYEQYF. The DNA for the CDR3 is TGTGCCAGCAGTCCCCGTTCGTACGAGCAGTACTTC.

V usage is TRBV5-1 and J usage is TRBJ2-5, with D maybe TRBD2 (6 bases). The J call may be faulty, since TRBJ2-7 better matches the DNA end. This CDR3 region has 16 residues. The germline V gene encodes CDR1 SGHRS and CDR2 YFSETQ. In DNA, the CDR3 is TGCGCCAGCAGCTTGGGGGGACTTAGGGCGCAGTACGAGCAGTACTTC. Translation: CASSLGGLRAQYEQYF.

The chain has TRBV7-9 and TRBJ2-5; no reliable D call. Per the germline V gene, CDR1 is SEHNR and CDR2 is FQNEAQ (reference sequence). CDR3 length equals 14 residues. V was cut by 2 bases and J by 5 bases, with 12 bases left in between. For the CDR3, the DNA is TGTGCCAGCAGCTTATATGGTTCAAGGGAGACCCAGTACTTC. Its translation is CASSLYGSRETQYF.

Note on this clone: Additional DNA sequences in this sample encode the identical CDR3. The CDR3 coding sequence is TGTGCCAGCAGTAGGACAGGGAACACTGAAGCTTTCTTT. Its translation is CASSRTGNTEAFF. The rearrangement joins TRBV27 to TRBJ1-1; 7 nucleotides line up with TRBD1. Germline V gene sequence: CDR1 MNHEY, CDR2 SMNVEV (reference sequence). After removal of 5 bases from V and 1 base from J, the junction contained 1 base not matched to a gene. The CDR3 consists of 13 residues.

V gene TRBV11-2 combines with J gene TRBJ1-2; TRBD1 matches 8 bases. The V segment lost 0 bases and the J segment 8 bases; nucleotides outside the gene matches: 11. The CDR3 length is 16 residues. The germline CDR1 and CDR2 sequences are SGHAT and FQNNGV. The CDR3 region is CASSLDWAGGAGGYTF. CDR3 coding DNA: TGTGCCAGCAGCTTAGATTGGGCAGGGGGCGCCGGGGGCTACACCTTC.

The J gene is TRBJ1-3, the V gene TRBV5-4; 9 nucleotides align to TRBD1. The V gene end was trimmed by 3 bases and the J gene end by 8 bases; junction bases not matched to a gene: 3. The CDR3 extends over 13 amino acids. Germline V gene lookup returns CDR1 SGHNT and CDR2 YYREEE (reference sequence). For the CDR3, the DNA is TGTGCCAGCAGCTCCGGGGACAGGGACACCATATATTTT. Amino acids: CASSSGDRDTIYF.

This clone has just a few counts. The chain has TRBV14 and TRBJ1-1; unclear D gene. The CDR3 totals 12 residues. Per the germline V gene, CDR1 is SGHDN and CDR2 is FVKESK. V was clipped by 1 base and J by 9 bases, with 9 bases between them. The CDR3 bases are TGTGCCAGCAGCCAAGTTGCGGGGAAAGCTTTCTTT. Translated, it gives CASSQVAGKAFF.

The V and J genes are TRBV7-2 and TRBJ1-4, with D unclear. The CDR3 has 15 amino acids. V was trimmed by 5 bases and J by 7 bases, leaving 17 bases between them. CDR1 is SGHTA and CDR2 is FQGNSA in the germline V gene. The CDR3 here is CASSLFPPGGEKLFF. CDR3 DNA sequence: TGTGCCAGCAGCCTGTTTCCACCTGGCGGTGAAAAACTGTTTTTT.

V usage is TRBV11-3 and J usage is TRBJ2-7; tentatively, D is TRBD2 (6 bases). V lost 0 bases and J 5 bases, leaving 8 bases between the germline ends. In germline, CDR1 is SGHNT, CDR2 YENEEA. The CDR3 loop spans 13 amino acids. The CDR3 reads CASSLDGGNEQYF. CDR3 DNA sequence: TGTGCCAGCAGCTTAGACGGAGGGAACGAGCAGTACTTC.

The chain carries TRBV5-4 and TRBJ2-2; D may be TRBD1 (5 bases). Trimming removed 0 bases from V and 7 bases from J, with 10 bases in between. From germline, CDR1 is SGHNT and CDR2 YYREEE (reference sequence). The CDR3 spans 14 residues. The DNA of the CDR3 is TGTGCCAGCAGCTTGGGCTATCAGGGCGGGGAGCTGTTTTTT. Protein sequence: CASSLGYQGGELFF.

The rearrangement links TRBV2 to TRBJ1-1; 9 bases map to TRBD1. This CDR3 region has 12 residues. V dropped 10 bases and J dropped 6; count of bases not matched to a gene: 6. CDR1 and CDR2 (germline): SNHLY, FYNNEI. CDR3 DNA: TGTGCCACGGGACAGGGAGGCCCTGAAGCTTTCTTT. Translating it yields CATGQGGPEAFF.

The gene calls are TRBV10-2 and TRBJ2-7; D perhaps matches TRBD1 (6 bases). The germline V gene encodes CDR1 WSHSY and CDR2 SAAADI. CDR3 length equals 15 residues. The V and J ends lost 5 bases and 5 bases respectively, with 19 bases between them. The DNA of the CDR3 is TGCGCCAGCAGTCATCATATACAGGGCTGGAACGAGCAGTACTTC. Amino acid sequence: CASSHHIQGWNEQYF.